These T cell receptor beta chains were read from a single sample in a study of cytomegalovirus exposure and HLA in healthy donors. The repertoire was sequenced with immunoSEQ multiplex PCR; TCRdb's copy has only in-frame clones and lacks some. The sample carries under 200,000 clones, more than 65% recorded once. Sequencing was performed on PBMCs. These receptors came from a woman in her thirties or forties in good health and CMV-seropositive. The CDR3 runs from the conserved cysteine through the conserved F or W. D genes are given only for firm matches. For some rows the clone size is stated as once, few or many, or as a class when expanded; others skip it.

V gene,D gene,clone size,J gene,CDR3 protein,CDR3 DNA
TRBV27,.,few,TRBJ1-1,CASRSLQGDTEAFF,TGTGCCAGCAGATCCCTCCAGGGCGACACTGAAGCTTTCTTT
TRBV12-5,TRBD1,few,TRBJ1-1,CASGLAPVRDRGRVVIPHEAFF,TGTGCTAGTGGTTTGGCTCCCGTCCGGGACAGGGGGAGAGTTGTCATCCCCCATGAAGCTTTCTTT
TRBV28,TRBD1,.,TRBJ2-7,CASRRDRAYEQYF,TGTGCCAGCAGACGGGACAGGGCCTACGAGCAGTACTTC
TRBV19,TRBD1,few,TRBJ1-2,CASSVDRVRGYTF,TGTGCCAGTAGTGTGGACAGGGTAAGAGGCTACACCTTC
TRBV6-5,.,.,TRBJ1-2,CASSYSNSGNYGYTF,TGTGCCAGCAGTTACTCGAATTCAGGAAACTATGGCTACACCTTC
TRBV10-3,.,.,TRBJ2-2,CAISERQSNTGELFF,TGTGCCATCAGTGAGCGACAGTCGAACACCGGGGAGCTGTTTTTT
TRBV9,TRBD2,once,TRBJ2-3,CASSDSGRVADTQYF,TGTGCCAGCAGCGATAGCGGGAGGGTGGCAGATACGCAGTATTTT
TRBV4-1,TRBD2,.,TRBJ2-1,CASSHPRASGFYNEQFF,TGCGCCAGCAGCCACCCACGTGCTAGCGGGTTTTACAATGAGCAGTTCTTC
TRBV4-3,.,.,TRBJ1-2,CASSQIASAAGNYGYTF,TGCGCCAGCAGCCAAATCGCGTCAGCGGCGGGTAACTATGGCTACACCTTC
TRBV6-5,TRBD1,.,TRBJ1-4,CASSPPQGARGKLFF,TGTGCCAGCAGTCCTCCTCAGGGGGCGCGGGGGAAACTGTTTTTT
TRBV12-5,TRBD2,.,TRBJ2-7,CASGPSGGGTEQYF,TGTGCTAGTGGTCCGTCGGGGGGAGGGACCGAGCAGTACTTC
TRBV7-2,.,few,TRBJ1-2,CASSPMTDRYGYTF,TGTGCCAGCAGCCCAATGACAGATCGCTATGGCTACACCTTC
TRBV18,.,once,TRBJ1-1,CASSLGGLDTEAFF,TGTGCCAGCTCACTAGGAGGGCTGGACACTGAAGCTTTCTTT
TRBV7-6,TRBD2,.,TRBJ2-5,CASSLRTSGGAEEETQYF,TGTGCCAGCAGCCTCAGGACTAGCGGGGGGGCGGAGGAGGAGACCCAGTACTTC
TRBV5-1,.,.,TRBJ1-2,CASSSDNSYGYTF,TGCGCCAGCAGCTCCGATAACTCCTATGGCTACACCTTC
TRBV18,TRBD1,.,TRBJ1-2,CASSPTGTGAGYTF,TGTGCCAGCTCACCAACCGGGACAGGGGCGGGCTACACCTTC
TRBV6-1,.,.,TRBJ1-2,CASSSTVNYGYTF,TGTGCCAGCAGCTCGACAGTTAACTATGGCTACACCTTC
TRBV19,TRBD1,.,TRBJ2-7,CASSHPPQGRYEQYF,TGTGCCAGTAGTCACCCCCCACAGGGGCGCTACGAGCAGTACTTC